The subject of this entry is one T cell receptor beta chain. Its antigen is as yet unknown. Clones were read by immunoSEQ multiplex PCR, and TCRdb kept only the in-frame ones, dropping some. The sample records 60,000 to 75,000 clones, 70% to 90% being singletons. Germline CDR1 and CDR2: SGHRS and YFSETQ. The CDR3 totals 16 residues. V lost 0 bases and J 1 base, leaving 10 bases between the germline ends. Time point of the sample: week 35, safety follow-up. In every dose of vaccine, 300 ug of mutant IDH1 20-mer peptide was given alongside topical imiquimod. The entry originates in a study of a mutant IDH1 vaccine in newly diagnosed glioma.

This material consisted of PBMCs, taken from a glioma patient whose treatment included an IDH1 peptide vaccine. This rearrangement joins TRBV5-1 to TRBJ1-4; D might be TRBD1 (6 bases). The source of this sequence is a man aged 30-40 years with glioma. The CDR3 is CASSLEGEGTNEKLFF. The DNA for the CDR3 is TGCGCCAGCAGCTTGGAGGGGGAGGGAACTAATGAAAAACTGTTTTTT. Full variable domain (rest looked up from reference TRBV5-1 and TRBJ1-4): KAGVTQTPRYLIKTRGQQVTLSCSPISGHRSVSWYQQTPGQGLQFLFEYFSETQRNKGNFPGRFSGRQFSNSRSEMNVSTLELGDSALYLCASSLEGEGTNEKLFFGSGTQLSVL.